The clone carrying this TCR beta chain was observed a handful of times. This entry is derived from a study of beta chain features in type 1 diabetes. TCRB transcripts that were expressed got sequenced, as all of the isolated RNA had been reverse transcribed. Assay: immunoSEQ multiplex PCR; the TCRdb copy retains only in-frame clones and omits some. This sample has hundreds of thousands of clones, with roughly 16% found just once. CDR3 size: 16 residues. The ends lost 1 base at V and 5 bases at J; junction bases unmatched: 7. Germline assignment: CDR1 LGHNA and CDR2 YNFKEQ. This sequence originates from a man younger than 35 in good health. Sequencing was carried out using naive CD4+ T cells from blood. The genes are TRBV4-2 and TRBJ2-3, with 9 bases identical to TRBD2. The CDR3 DNA sequence: TGTGCCAGCAGCCAAGGCGAGCGGGAGGTTATAGATACGCAGTATTTT. It is translated as CASSQGEREVIDTQYF.